This is a list of T cell receptor beta chains from one sample in a study of T cell responses to AZD1222 COVID-19 vaccine. The protocol was immunoSEQ multiplex PCR, while the TCRdb copy is restricted to in-frame clones and leaves out a portion. The sample has about 110,000 clones; 89% are singletons. The material sequenced was peripheral blood, taken on day 0 of AZD1222 vaccination. These receptors originate from an adult in good health. The CDR3 runs from the conserved cysteine through the conserved F or W. A D gene is named only where the DNA matches it firmly. Only some rows state a clone size, as once, few, many or a class for expanded clones.

>NA|TRBV2|TRBJ2-7|NA
TGTGCCAGCGTTATTAGCGGCTACAGCTCCTACGAGCAGTACTTC
CASVISGYSSYEQYF
>NA|TRBV2|TRBJ1-4|few
TGTGCCAGCAGCTTACAGGGCCCTAATGAAAAACTGTTTTTT
CASSLQGPNEKLFF
>NA|TRBV29-1|TRBJ1-4|few
TGCAGCGTTGATTTGGGGGGTGAAAAACTGTTTTTT
CSVDLGGEKLFF
>NA|TRBV5-1|TRBJ1-2|NA
TGCGCCAGCAGCTTGGCGACAGGCAGAGGCTACACCTTC
CASSLATGRGYTF
>TRBD1|TRBV7-9|TRBJ1-6|NA
TGTGCCAGCAGCGGAGGGACAGATAATTCACCCCTCCACTTT
CASSGGTDNSPLHF
>TRBD1|TRBV2|TRBJ2-7|NA
TGTGCCAGCAGTGAAGCGCTAGAGACAGGGCCCTACGAGCAGTACTTC
CASSEALETGPYEQYF
>NA|TRBV2|TRBJ1-1|NA
TGTGCCAGCAGTACCGAAGGGAAGAACACTGAAGCTTTCTTT
CASSTEGKNTEAFF
>NA|TRBV3-1/TRBV3-2|TRBJ2-7|NA
TGTGCCAGCAGCCCCCTATTGCGTCAGCAGTACTTC
CASSPLLRQQYF
>TRBD2|TRBV5-1|TRBJ2-2|NA
TGCGCCAGCAGGCGCCCTGGAGCTAGCGGGGCCAGAGTAGAAGGGGAGCTGTTTTTT
CASRRPGASGARVEGELFF
>NA|TRBV3-1/TRBV3-2|TRBJ1-3|NA
TGTGCCAGCAGCCTGTCGACCATCTCTGGAAACACCATATATTTT
CASSLSTISGNTIYF
>NA|TRBV11-3|TRBJ2-3|NA
TGTGCCAGCAGCTTAGGCGGGGGCACAGATACGCAGTATTTT
CASSLGGGTDTQYF
>NA|TRBV7-9|TRBJ1-1|NA
TGTGCCAGCAGGAGCATGTCCTGGGAGTCCCCTGAAGCTTTCTTT
CASRSMSWESPEAFF